The clone carrying this TCR beta chain appeared a few times. This record comes from a study of blood T cells in healthy people across ages. This CDR3 has 18 residues. With 3 bases removed from V and 0 bases from J, the gap between germline ends came to 18 bases. Germline V gene sequence: CDR1 LNHDA, CDR2 SQIVND (reference sequence). Through a sample-barcoded 5' primer and a J-beta primer mix, a second PCR was run for roughly 6 to 12 cycles. Each CDR3 protein gets one entry after TCRdb re-called the 5' RACE reads with MiXCR. Among fewer than 2,000,000 distinct CDR3 sequences listed, roughly 32% were seen once.

Sequencing used blood. The sequence was obtained from a woman younger than 45 in good health. The chain joins TRBV19 to TRBJ2-1; TRBD2 might be the D (6 bases). This CDR3 is CASSMGWRGPSSYNEQFF. Written as DNA, the CDR3 is TGTGCCAGTAGTATGGGATGGCGGGGTCCTAGCTCCTACAATGAGCAGTTCTTC.